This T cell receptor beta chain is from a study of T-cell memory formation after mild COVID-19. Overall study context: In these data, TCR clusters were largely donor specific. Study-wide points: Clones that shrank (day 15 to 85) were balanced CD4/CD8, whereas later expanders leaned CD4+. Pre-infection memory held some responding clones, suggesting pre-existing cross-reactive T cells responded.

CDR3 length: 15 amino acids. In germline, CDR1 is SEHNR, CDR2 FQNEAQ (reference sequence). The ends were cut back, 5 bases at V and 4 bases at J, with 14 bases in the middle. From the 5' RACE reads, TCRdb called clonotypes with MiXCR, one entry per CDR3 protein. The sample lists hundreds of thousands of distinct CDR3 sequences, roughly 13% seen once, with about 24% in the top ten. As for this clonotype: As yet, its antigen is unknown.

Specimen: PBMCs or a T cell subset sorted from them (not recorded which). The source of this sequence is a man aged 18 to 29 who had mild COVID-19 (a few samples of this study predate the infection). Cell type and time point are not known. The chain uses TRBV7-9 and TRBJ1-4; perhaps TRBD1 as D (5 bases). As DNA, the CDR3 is TGTGCCAGCAGCCTCACAGGCGGATTTAATGAAAAACTGTTTTTT. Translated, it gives CASSLTGGFNEKLFF.